A single T cell receptor beta chain is shown here with its context. Antigen specificity is unknown. This sample is drawn from a study of human T cells and chemical hapten exposure. The CDR3 contains 9 residues. V lost 11 bases, J lost 8 bases, and 9 bases lay in between. Germline V lookup: CDR1 SNHLY, CDR2 FYNNEI. Library preparation tagged each individual cDNA molecule with a unique molecular identifier. TCRdb recomputed calls from the RACE reads with MiXCR, one row per CDR3 protein. The data hold over 150,000 distinct CDR3 sequences, with 25% to 35% observed a single time. Study outcomes and limitations: The study found expanded TCRs formed significantly more large CDR3 similarity clusters than controls. Alopecia in all donors means immunity may differ from healthy individuals.

Documented time point: patch test 3, about 24 weeks after DPC sensitization. Indicated treatment: therapeutic diphenylcyclopropenone sensitization with weekly scalp DPC. Whole blood that had not been fractionated was the source of extracted total RNA. Sequences were derived from whole blood, sampled in connection with sensitization to the hapten diphenylcyclopropenone (DPC). This chain uses TRBV2 with TRBJ1-2; D is ambiguous. The source is a woman between 18 and 29 years old with alopecia areata. Some clones in this sample may be carry-over from other donors' samples. CDR3 DNA: TGTGCCCCCAAAGGGGGCTACACCTTC. Translation gives CAPKGGYTF.